The 10 T cell receptor beta chains reported below all come from one sample, sequenced in a study of T-cell memory formation after mild COVID-19. TCRdb passed the 5' RACE reads through MiXCR, listing each CDR3 protein once. The sample has about 350,000 distinct CDR3 sequences, 13% to 15% seen once. The source material was PBMCs or a T cell subset sorted from them (not recorded which). Every receptor here comes from a man between 18 and 29 years old who had mild COVID-19 (a few samples of this study predate the infection). Cell type and time point are not known.

The V and J genes are TRBV20-1 and TRBJ1-2, with TRBD1 matching over 9 bases. Germline V gene lookup returns CDR1 DFQATT and CDR2 SNEGSKA (reference sequence). The CDR3 spans 16 residues. V gave up 6 bases and J gave up 3 bases; unmatched junction bases: 14. The DNA of the CDR3 is TGCAGTGCAGGCAGGACAGGGGTCTGGCTAGACTATGGCTACACCTTC. Protein product: CSAGRTGVWLDYGYTF.

This clonotype was counted only a few times. The V gene is TRBV3-1, the J gene TRBJ1-4; 7 bases are a match to TRBD1. The CDR3 loop spans 15 amino acids. The ends lost 4 bases at V and 8 bases at J; junction bases unmatched: 10. Germline CDR1 and CDR2: LGHDT and YNNKEL (reference sequence). CDR3 protein: CASSLAGQAEEKLFF. CDR3 sequence (DNA): TGTGCCAGCAGCCTTGCCGGACAGGCTGAAGAAAAACTGTTTTTT.

CDR3 sequence reads: CSARATGTSGGTQYF. Here the CDR3 DNA reads TGCAGTGCTAGAGCTACCGGGACTAGCGGGGGTACCCAGTACTTC. This rearrangement joins TRBV20-1 to TRBJ2-5, with TRBD2 matching over 14 bases. The V and J ends lost 1 base and 8 bases, in that order; junction bases with no gene match: 6. The CDR3 loop spans 15 amino acids. CDR1 is DFQATT and CDR2 is SNEGSKA in the germline V gene (reference sequence).

This clonotype was picked up a small number of times. The V and J genes are TRBV7-2 and TRBJ2-7; TRBD1 aligns across 8 bases. The ends lost 5 bases at V and 5 bases at J; junction bases unmatched: 8. CDR1 is SGHTA, CDR2 FQGNSA, per germline. The CDR3 is made up of 14 amino acids. CDR3 loop: CASSHRTGFDEQYF. CDR3 DNA sequence: TGTGCCAGCAGCCATAGGACAGGGTTCGACGAGCAGTACTTC.

J is TRBJ2-5 and V is TRBV29-1; weak D call: TRBD2 (5 bases). The V gene's germline CDR1 is SQVTM and CDR2 ANQGSEA. V was pared by 8 bases and J by 3 bases, with 10 bases between. The CDR3 runs 11 residues. CDR3 sequence reads: CSWRTKETQYF. CDR3 nucleotides: TGCAGCTGGAGGACCAAAGAGACCCAGTACTTC.

V gene TRBV6-5 combines with J gene TRBJ2-2; D is unresolved. Germline V gene sequence: CDR1 MNHEY, CDR2 SVGAGI. The CDR3 extends over 12 amino acids. Trimming removed 6 bases at V and 3 bases at J, with 5 bases between. The CDR3, as DNA: TGTGCCAGCAGGCGTTACACCGGGGAGCTGTTTTTT. Amino acid sequence: CASRRYTGELFF.

This clonotype was recorded a few times. Here the CDR3 reads CASSQAGTAVTEQYF. The CDR3 DNA sequence: TGTGCCAGCAGCCAGGCCGGGACAGCCGTCACCGAGCAGTACTTC. The chain combines TRBV7-6 with TRBJ2-7; 7 positions agree with TRBD1. Unmatched junction bases numbered 13, after V lost 5 bases and J lost 6 bases. Germline CDR1 reads SGHVS; CDR2 reads FNYEAQ. The CDR3 totals 15 residues.

This clonotype was counted a few times. The chain carries TRBV10-1 and TRBJ2-3, with D uncertain. V lost 2 bases and J lost 0, with 3 bases in between. Germline CDR1 WNHNN, CDR2 SYGVQD (reference sequence). The CDR3 is 13 residues long. The CDR3 spells CASSEASTDTQYF. DNA of the CDR3: TGCGCCAGCAGTGAGGCCAGCACAGATACGCAGTATTTT.

This clonotype showed up just a few times. This chain links TRBV10-3 with TRBJ2-3; 14 bases agree with TRBD2. The CDR3 runs to 16 residues. From germline, CDR1 is ENHRY and CDR2 SYGVKD. V gave up 2 bases and J gave up 6 bases; unmatched junction bases: 4. The CDR3 DNA sequence: TGTGCCATCAGTGAGGGACTAGCGGGGGGTCTTGATACGCAGTATTTT. This translates into CAISEGLAGGLDTQYF.

This clonotype was observed a handful of times. This chain connects TRBV3-1 to TRBJ1-6; 8 bases match TRBD1. Germline V gives CDR1 LGHDT, CDR2 YNNKEL (reference sequence). Unmatched junction bases numbered 6, after V lost 6 bases and J lost 8 bases. This CDR3 spans 14 amino acids. CDR3 amino acids: CASSPQGGYSPLHF. In DNA, the CDR3 is TGTGCCAGCAGTCCACAGGGGGGGTATTCACCCCTCCACTTT.